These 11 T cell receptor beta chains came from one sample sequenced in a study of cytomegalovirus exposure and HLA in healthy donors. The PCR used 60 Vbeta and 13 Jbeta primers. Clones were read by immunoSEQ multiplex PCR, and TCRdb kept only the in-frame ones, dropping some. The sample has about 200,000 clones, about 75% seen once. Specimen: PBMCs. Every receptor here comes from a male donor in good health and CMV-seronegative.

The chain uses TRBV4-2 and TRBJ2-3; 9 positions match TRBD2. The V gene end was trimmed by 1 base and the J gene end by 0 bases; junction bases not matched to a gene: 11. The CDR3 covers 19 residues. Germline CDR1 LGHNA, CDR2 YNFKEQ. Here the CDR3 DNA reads TGTGCCAGCAGCCAAGTTGGGCTAGCGGGGTTCACTAGCACAGATACGCAGTATTTT. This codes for CASSQVGLAGFTSTDTQYF.

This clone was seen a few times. CDR3 DNA sequence: TGTGCCTGGAGCTTACGGGGGGGCCGTCCCGAGCAGTACTTC. This gives the protein CAWSLRGGRPEQYF. The chain employs TRBV30 and TRBJ2-7; 8 positions match TRBD2. The V segment lost 3 bases and the J segment 6 bases; nucleotides outside the gene matches: 10. There are 14 residues in the CDR3. Per the germline V gene, CDR1 is GTSNPN and CDR2 is SVGIG (reference sequence). Complete variable domain (other parts from reference TRBV30 and TRBJ2-7): SQTIHQWPATLVQPVGSPLSLECTVEGTSNPNLYWYRQAAGRGLQLLFYSVGIGQISSEVPQNLSASRPQDRQFILSSKKLLLSDSGFYLCAWSLRGGRPEQYFGPGTRLTVT.

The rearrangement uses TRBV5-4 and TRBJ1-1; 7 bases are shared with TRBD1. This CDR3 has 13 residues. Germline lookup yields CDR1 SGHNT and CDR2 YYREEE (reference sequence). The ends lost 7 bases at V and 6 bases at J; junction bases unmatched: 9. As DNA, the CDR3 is TGTGCCAGCGGCGTCCGTCAGGGGGCTGAAGCTTTCTTT. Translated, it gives CASGVRQGAEAFF.

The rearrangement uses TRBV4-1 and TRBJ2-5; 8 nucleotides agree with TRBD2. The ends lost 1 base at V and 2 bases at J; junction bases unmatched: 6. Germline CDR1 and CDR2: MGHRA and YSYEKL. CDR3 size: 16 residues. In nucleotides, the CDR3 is TGCGCCAGCAGCCAAGGACTAGCGCGCCAACAAGAGACCCAGTACTTC. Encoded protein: CASSQGLARQQETQYF.

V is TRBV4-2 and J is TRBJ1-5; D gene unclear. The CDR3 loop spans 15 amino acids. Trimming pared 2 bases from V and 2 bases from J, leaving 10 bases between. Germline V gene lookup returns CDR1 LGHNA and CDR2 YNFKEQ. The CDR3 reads CASSQKQSGNQPQHF. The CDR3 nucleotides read TGTGCCAGCAGCCAAAAGCAATCCGGCAATCAGCCCCAGCATTTT.

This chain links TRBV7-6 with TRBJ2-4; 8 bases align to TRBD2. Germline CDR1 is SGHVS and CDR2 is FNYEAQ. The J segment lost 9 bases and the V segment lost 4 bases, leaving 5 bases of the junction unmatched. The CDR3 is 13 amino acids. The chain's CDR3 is CASSSGGVGIQYF. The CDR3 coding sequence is TGTGCCAGCAGCTCGGGGGGGGTAGGCATTCAGTACTTC.

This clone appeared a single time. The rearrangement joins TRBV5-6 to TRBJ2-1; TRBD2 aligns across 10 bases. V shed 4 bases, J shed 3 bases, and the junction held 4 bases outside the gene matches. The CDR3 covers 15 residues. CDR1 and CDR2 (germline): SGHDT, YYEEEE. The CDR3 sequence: CASSLTSGVYNEQFF. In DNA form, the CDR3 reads TGTGCCAGCAGCCTTACTAGCGGGGTCTACAATGAGCAGTTCTTC.

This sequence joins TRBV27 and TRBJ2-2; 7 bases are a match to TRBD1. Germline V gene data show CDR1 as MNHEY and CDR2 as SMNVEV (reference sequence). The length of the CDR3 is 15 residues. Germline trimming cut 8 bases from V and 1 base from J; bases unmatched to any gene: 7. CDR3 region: CASRSGTVNTGELFF. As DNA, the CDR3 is TGTGCCAGCCGGTCCGGGACAGTGAACACCGGGGAGCTGTTTTTT.

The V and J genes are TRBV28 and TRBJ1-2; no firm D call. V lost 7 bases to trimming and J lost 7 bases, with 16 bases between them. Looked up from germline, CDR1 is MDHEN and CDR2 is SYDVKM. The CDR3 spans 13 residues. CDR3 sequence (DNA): TGTGCCAGCACCCCCCCTACGCGTTCTGGCTACACCTTC. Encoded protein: CASTPPTRSGYTF.

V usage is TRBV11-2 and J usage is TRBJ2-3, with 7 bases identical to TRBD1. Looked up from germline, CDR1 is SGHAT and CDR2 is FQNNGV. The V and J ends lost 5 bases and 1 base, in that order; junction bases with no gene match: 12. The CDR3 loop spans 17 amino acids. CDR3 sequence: CASSHGQEKIRTDTQYF. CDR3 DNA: TGTGCCAGCAGCCACGGACAGGAAAAAATACGCACAGATACGCAGTATTTT. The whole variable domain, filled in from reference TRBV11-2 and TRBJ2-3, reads EAGVAQSPRYKIIEKRQSVAFWCNPISGHATLYWYQQILGQGPKLLIQFQNNGVVDDSQLPKDRFSAERLKGVDSTLKIQPAKLEDSAVYLCASSHGQEKIRTDTQYFGPGTRLTVL.

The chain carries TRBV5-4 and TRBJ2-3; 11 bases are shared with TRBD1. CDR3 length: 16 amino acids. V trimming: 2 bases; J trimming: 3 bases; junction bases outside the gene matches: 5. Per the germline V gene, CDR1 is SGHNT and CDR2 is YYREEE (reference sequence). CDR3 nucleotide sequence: TGTGCCAGCAGCTTCCCGGGACAGGGGGGAACAGATACGCAGTATTTT. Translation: CASSFPGQGGTDTQYF.